This entry is about one T cell receptor (beta chain). PCR used 60 Vbeta primers and 13 Jbeta primers. Sequencing was performed with immunoSEQ multiplex PCR; in TCRdb, only in-frame clones are kept and a portion is missing. The repertoire includes 83,000 or so clones, around 79% of them detected once, and 14% to 15% sits in the top ten. This sample is part of a study of cytomegalovirus exposure and HLA in healthy donors. Sequenced input: PBMCs. The receptor comes from a woman aged 40 to 50 in good health and CMV-seropositive.

CDR3 sequence reads: CASSLEGQGPGYTF. CDR3 nucleotides: TGCGCCAGCAGCTTGGAGGGACAGGGGCCTGGCTACACCTTC. This chain links TRBV5-1 with TRBJ1-2; 10 nucleotides align to TRBD1. Germline CDR1 reads SGHRS; CDR2 reads YFSETQ. The CDR3 contains 14 residues. The V gene end was trimmed by 0 bases and the J gene end by 7 bases; junction bases not matched to a gene: 3.